The next 20 T cell receptor beta chains were all read from a single sample in a study of T cell responses to AZD1222 COVID-19 vaccine. Measured with immunoSEQ multiplex PCR; TCRdb has only the in-frame clones, and not every one. The table shows fewer than 200,000 clones, with about 90% occurring only once. This material consisted of peripheral blood, taken on day 0 of AZD1222 vaccination. These receptors were obtained from an adult in good health.

The V and J genes are TRBV4-3 and TRBJ1-1; D is ambiguous. The CDR3 consists of 15 residues. The germline V gene encodes CDR1 LGHNA and CDR2 YSLEER. V was shortened by 8 bases and J by 1 base, with 17 bases between the two germline ends. As DNA, the CDR3 is TGCGCCAGCCGAAGAGGTTCAGAGTCGAACACTGAAGCTTTCTTT. Protein sequence: CASRRGSESNTEAFF.

The gene calls are TRBV7-8 and TRBJ1-5; D is unclear. With 1 base removed from V and 6 bases from J, the gap between germline ends came to 13 bases. Germline loops: CDR1 SGHVS, CDR2 FQNEAQ. The CDR3 contains 15 residues. In DNA form, the CDR3 reads TGTGCCAGCAGCTTAGTGGAAGAAAGAGGTCAGCCCCAGCATTTT. As protein: CASSLVEERGQPQHF.

This chain links TRBV21-1 with TRBJ1-5; the table calls TRBD1, which could not be checked here. TRBV21-1 is marked as a pseudogene. The CDR3 length is 15 residues. The CDR3 nucleotides are TGTGCCAGCAGTCCGCTGAAGGGGCTCAATCAGCCCCAGCATTTT. As protein: CASSPLKGLNQPQHF.

This rearrangement joins TRBV19 to TRBJ1-1; D not resolved. Trimming cost V 6 bases and J 4 bases, with 18 bases left between them. The CDR3 has 15 residues. Germline CDR1 LNHDA, CDR2 SQIVND (reference sequence). In DNA, the CDR3 is TGTGCCAGTAGCAACCAACTCGGGGTAGGCACTGAAGCTTTCTTT. Translation: CASSNQLGVGTEAFF.

The chain couples TRBV11-1 to TRBJ1-1; D gene unclear. The CDR3 is made up of 13 amino acids. From germline, CDR1 is SGHAT and CDR2 FQDESV (reference sequence). The V gene lost 1 base and the J gene lost 7 bases, with 10 bases spanning the gap. DNA of the CDR3: TGTGCCAGCAGCTTAGAGCGCGGGTATGAAGCTTTCTTT. Protein: CASSLERGYEAFF.

The J gene is TRBJ1-1, the V gene TRBV18, with no clear D. Trimming left V 2 bases short and J 0 bases short, with 7 bases between. CDR1 and CDR2 (germline): KGHSH, LQKENI. There are 14 residues in the CDR3. In DNA form, the CDR3 reads TGTGCCAGCTCACCATCCCCAGTGAACACTGAAGCTTTCTTT. Encoded protein: CASSPSPVNTEAFF.

This chain links TRBV5-1 with TRBJ1-1; 7 bases are shared with TRBD1. In germline, CDR1 is SGHRS, CDR2 YFSETQ. CDR3 length equals 14 residues. Unmatched junction bases numbered 9, after V lost 0 bases and J lost 10 bases. The CDR3 sequence: CASSLDGTAGLAFF. CDR3 sequence (DNA): TGCGCCAGCAGCTTGGATGGGACAGCGGGCTTAGCTTTCTTT.

The chain employs TRBV9 and TRBJ2-7; TRBD1 matches 7 bases. With V trimmed by 3 bases and J by 4 bases, 7 bases remained unmatched. Germline CDR1 is SGDLS and CDR2 is YYNGEE. The CDR3 is 14 amino acids. The CDR3 DNA sequence: TGTGCCAGCAGCGCAGGGGACAGACAGTACGAGCAGTACTTC. Amino acid sequence: CASSAGDRQYEQYF.

A remark on this clone: A read error may produce the germline difference seen at one junction end. The sample holds other DNA sequences that translate to the same CDR3. The chain carries TRBV7-9 and TRBJ2-2, with a possible D match to TRBD1 (6 bases). CDR3 length: 18 residues. Germline V gene data show CDR1 as SEHNR and CDR2 as FQNEAQ (reference sequence). CDR3 sequence reads: CASSLVSLQGPNTGELFF. Here the CDR3 DNA reads TGTGCCAGCAGCTTAGTGAGTCTCCAGGGGCCGAACACTGGGGAGCTGTTTTTT.

In this sample, this clone turned up once. The chain uses TRBV5-6 and TRBJ1-3; tentative D call: TRBD1 (5 bases). Between the trimmed V and J ends, which lost 1 base and 0 bases, there was a span of 17 bases. Germline values: CDR1 SGHDT, CDR2 YYEEEE. The CDR3 is 18 amino acids. Written as DNA, the CDR3 is TGTGCCAGCAGCTTGAAACAAGAGGGACCTAACTCTGGAAACACCATATATTTT. Protein sequence: CASSLKQEGPNSGNTIYF.

This CDR3 reads CASSLASGGQNNEQFF. CDR3 in DNA: TGCGCCAGCAGCTTGGCTAGCGGGGGGCAAAACAATGAGCAGTTCTTC. This chain connects TRBV5-1 to TRBJ2-1; TRBD2 matches at 11 bases. Germline V gives CDR1 SGHRS, CDR2 YFSETQ. The CDR3 consists of 16 residues. With 0 bases clipped from V and 5 bases from J, the junction kept 4 bases outside the gene matches.

This chain links TRBV29-1 with TRBJ1-1, with D possibly matching TRBD1 (5 bases). CDR1 SQVTM and CDR2 ANQGSEA come from the germline V gene. This CDR3 contains 12 residues. Trimming pared 5 bases from V and 1 base from J, leaving 8 bases between. The CDR3 DNA reads as TGCAGCGTTAGGGACGGGAACACTGAAGCTTTCTTT. The encoded protein is CSVRDGNTEAFF.

The genes are TRBV7-6 and TRBJ1-1; a weak D match, TRBD1 (5 bases). The CDR3 is made up of 18 amino acids. Germline V gene lookup returns CDR1 SGHVS and CDR2 FNYEAQ. V was cut by 4 bases and J by 0 bases, with 21 bases left in between. CDR3 in DNA: TGTGCCAGCAGCTCAGCTAGCTCACAGGTGAACATGAACACTGAAGCTTTCTTT. It yields the protein CASSSASSQVNMNTEAFF.

The chain employs TRBV28 and TRBJ1-1; a possible D gene is TRBD1 (5 bases). Trimming pared 2 bases from V and 5 bases from J, leaving 15 bases between. This CDR3 spans 15 amino acids. Germline V lookup: CDR1 MDHEN, CDR2 SYDVKM. The CDR3, as DNA: TGTGCCAGCAGTTTACCTGCAGGGCCGGGGACTGAAGCTTTCTTT. Amino acids: CASSLPAGPGTEAFF.

This chain links TRBV29-1 with TRBJ1-1; D is unclear. V was shortened by 8 bases and J by 5 bases, with 15 bases between the two germline ends. There are 12 residues in the CDR3. Germline V gene data show CDR1 as SQVTM and CDR2 as ANQGSEA. The CDR3 reads CSYSPWRTEAFF. CDR3 in DNA: TGCAGCTACTCCCCCTGGAGGACTGAAGCTTTCTTT. Full variable domain (missing parts from reference TRBV29-1 and TRBJ1-1): SAVISQKPSRDICQRGTSLTIQCQVDSQVTMMFWYRQQPGQSLTLIATANQGSEATYESGFVIDKFPISRPNLTFSTLTVSNMSPEDSSIYLCSYSPWRTEAFFGQGTRLTVV.

The CDR3 sequence is CATSRDLITDTQYF. DNA for the CDR3: TGTGCCACCAGCAGAGATCTTATCACAGATACGCAGTATTTT. The chain carries TRBV15 and TRBJ2-3; unclear D gene. Trimming took off 0 bases at V and 2 bases at J, with 6 bases between the two ends. Germline-derived CDR1 and CDR2 are LNHNV and YYDKDF (reference sequence). CDR3 size: 14 residues.

The rearrangement uses TRBV11-2 and TRBJ2-7; 8 nucleotides match TRBD2. CDR3 length: 15 amino acids. CDR1 and CDR2 (germline): SGHAT, FQNNGV. V shed 4 bases, J shed 2 bases, and the junction held 7 bases outside the gene matches. The CDR3 nucleotides are TGTGCCAGCAGCTCAACTAGCGGACAAACCTACGAGCAGTACTTC. Encoded protein: CASSSTSGQTYEQYF.

The chain links TRBV19 to TRBJ1-1; possible D gene TRBD1, 5 bases. Germline-derived CDR1 and CDR2 are LNHDA and SQIVND (reference sequence). This CDR3 is 14 amino acids long. Trimming left V 4 bases short and J 1 base short, with 10 bases between. DNA of the CDR3: TGTGCCAGTAGTACCTCGGGGGGGAACACTGAAGCTTTCTTT. This codes for CASSTSGGNTEAFF. Complete variable domain (other parts from reference TRBV19 and TRBJ1-1): DGGITQSPKYLFRKEGQNVTLSCEQNLNHDAMYWYRQDPGQGLRLIYYSQIVNDFQKGDIAEGYSVSREKKESFPLTVTSAQKNPTAFYLCASSTSGGNTEAFFGQGTRLTVV.

This rearrangement joins TRBV9 to TRBJ2-6; 8 bases align to TRBD1. The CDR3 is made up of 19 amino acids. From germline, CDR1 is SGDLS and CDR2 YYNGEE. V was clipped by 3 bases and J by 0 bases; unmatched bases: 11. For the CDR3, the DNA is TGTGCCAGCAGCGACCCTCGGACAGGGTTCTTCTCTGGGGCCAACGTCCTGACTTTC. Translation: CASSDPRTGFFSGANVLTF. Drawing the rest from reference TRBV9 and TRBJ2-6, the complete variable domain is DSGVTQTPKHLITATGQRVTLRCSPRSGDLSVYWYQQSLDQGLQFLIQYYNGEERAKGNILERFSAQQFPDLHSELNLSSLELGDSALYFCASSDPRTGFFSGANVLTFGAGSRLTVL.

The chain has TRBV5-8 and TRBJ1-1, with 9 bases matching TRBD1. J gave up 4 bases and V 1 base, and 8 bases lay outside the gene matches. The CDR3 runs 16 residues. The V gene's germline CDR1 is SGHTS and CDR2 YDEGEE. CDR3 DNA: TGTGCCAGCAGCTTGAGGATCGGGACAGGGAGCACTGAAGCTTTCTTT. It yields the protein CASSLRIGTGSTEAFF.